These T cell receptor beta chains were read from a single sample in a study of T cell repertoires in aging, cancer and after chemotherapy. Each CDR3 protein gets one entry after TCRdb re-called the multiplex PCR reads with MiXCR. The data hold roughly 3,200 distinct CDR3 sequences, with less than 45% observed a single time. Material: blood. The receptor set was obtained from a human donor with a solid tumor. Both conserved end residues are part of each CDR3. A D gene is named only where the DNA matches it firmly. Size is omitted from some rows. Given values are once, few, many or a class for expanded clones.

V	D	size	J	CDR3	DNA
TRBV20-1	NA	NA	TRBJ2-5	CSAIRQGKETQYF	TGCAGTGCTATCCGGCAGGGGAAAGAGACCCAGTACTTC
TRBV19	TRBD1	few	TRBJ1-1	CASTTTGDGNTEAFF	TGTGCCAGTACCACGACAGGGGACGGGAACACTGAAGCTTTCTTT
TRBV7-2	TRBD1	few	TRBJ2-1	CASSLTGTGQFF	TGTGCCAGCAGCTTGACGGGGACAGGGCAATTCTTC
TRBV5-6	TRBD2	NA	TRBJ2-7	CASSHRGEEMGREQYF	TGTGCCAGCAGCCACCGGGGGGAAGAGATGGGGAGGGAGCAGTACTTC
TRBV27	TRBD1	few	TRBJ2-2	CASRDRDRDTGELFF	TGTGCCAGCAGAGACCGGGACAGGGACACCGGGGAGCTGTTTTTT
TRBV30	NA	few	TRBJ1-2	CAWGTSYGYTF	TGTGCCTGGGGGACCTCCTATGGCTACACCTTC
TRBV5-6	NA	NA	TRBJ2-1	CASSLGGDNEQFF	TGTGCCAGCAGCTTGGGCGGAGACAATGAGCAGTTCTTC
TRBV5-1	NA	NA	TRBJ2-5	CASSLPEETQYF	TGCGCCAGCAGCCTACCCGAAGAGACCCAGTACTTC
TRBV6-1	NA	NA	TRBJ2-7	CASSESVVSREFYEQYF	TGTGCCAGCAGTGAAAGTGTGGTTTCTAGGGAATTCTACGAGCAGTACTTC
TRBV5-1	NA	once	TRBJ2-7	CASSLRSSLNEQYF	TGCGCCAGCAGCTTGCGGTCCTCTCTCAACGAGCAGTACTTC
TRBV27	NA	NA	TRBJ1-1	CASSDEGSSNTEAFF	TGTGCCAGCTCCGATGAGGGATCTTCGAACACTGAAGCTTTCTTT
TRBV12-5	TRBD1	NA	TRBJ1-6	CASGPRDRDGSPLHF	TGTGCTAGTGGTCCGCGGGACAGGGATGGGTCACCCCTCCACTTT
TRBV6-6	NA	few	TRBJ1-2	CASSTGLKYSNYGYTF	TGTGCCAGCAGTACAGGGTTAAAGTATTCTAACTATGGCTACACCTTC
TRBV7-2	TRBD2	NA	TRBJ2-7	CASGLAGLHEQYF	TGTGCCAGCGGTCTAGCGGGACTCCACGAGCAGTACTTC
TRBV5-1	TRBD2	NA	TRBJ2-3	CASSLAGYTDTQYF	TGCGCCAGCTCACTAGCGGGTTACACAGATACGCAGTATTTT
TRBV10-2	NA	NA	TRBJ2-1	CASSESGLAGHEQFF	TGCGCCAGCAGTGAGTCGGGCCTAGCCGGCCATGAGCAGTTCTTC
TRBV20-1	NA	NA	TRBJ1-5	CSVIRGSQPQHF	TGCAGTGTCATCAGGGGTTCTCAGCCCCAGCATTTT
TRBV19	NA	few	TRBJ1-2	CASLGSYGYTF	TGTGCCAGTTTGGGGTCCTATGGCTACACCTTC
TRBV30	NA	NA	TRBJ1-4	CAWSIWANEKLFF	TGTGCCTGGAGTATTTGGGCTAATGAAAAACTGTTTTTT
TRBV7-2	TRBD1	few	TRBJ1-2	CASRLGQSSGYTF	TGTGCCAGCAGATTGGGACAGTCGTCTGGCTACACCTTC
TRBV11-1	NA	few	TRBJ2-3	CASSIAHSTDTQYF	TGTGCCAGCAGCATTGCACATAGCACAGATACGCAGTATTTT
TRBV7-6	TRBD1	NA	TRBJ2-3	CASSLGTGATDTQYF	TGTGCCAGCAGCTTAGGAACAGGGGCCACAGATACGCAGTATTTT
TRBV19	NA	NA	TRBJ2-7	CASSSTGDSFYEQYF	TGTGCCAGTAGTTCCACCGGGGACTCTTTTTACGAGCAGTACTTC
TRBV6-6	TRBD1	once	TRBJ1-1	CVSSSTGSMNTEAFF	TGTGTCAGCAGTTCGACAGGGTCAATGAACACTGAAGCTTTCTTT
TRBV6-5	NA	NA	TRBJ1-3	CASSSRGRTSGNTIYF	TGTGCCAGCAGCTCTAGGGGACGGACCTCTGGAAACACCATATATTTT
TRBV6-5	NA	NA	TRBJ1-4	CASSLTSRELFF	TGTGCCAGCAGTTTGACTAGCCGGGAACTGTTTTTT
TRBV27	NA	NA	TRBJ2-5	CASSLGTLGETQYF	TGTGCCAGCAGTTTAGGGACCTTGGGAGAGACCCAGTACTTC
TRBV6-5	NA	NA	TRBJ1-3	CASSYGSRGSTGNTIYF	TGTGCCAGCAGTTACGGCAGCCGGGGTTCGACTGGAAACACCATATATTTT
TRBV28	NA	NA	TRBJ1-1	CASSTPGPVAEAFF	TGTGCCAGCAGTACGCCGGGTCCCGTGGCTGAAGCTTTCTTT
TRBV6-2/TRBV6-3	NA	NA	TRBJ2-2	CASSTNTGELFF	TGTGCCAGCAGTACCAACACCGGGGAGCTGTTTTTT
TRBV5-1	TRBD1	NA	TRBJ1-2	CASSLAGTGGGYTF	TGCGCCAGCAGCTTGGCCGGGACAGGAGGCGGCTACACCTTC
TRBV6-1	NA	large	TRBJ2-7	CASSVDLYEQYF	TGTGCCAGCAGTGTGGACCTTTACGAGCAGTACTTC
TRBV7-2	TRBD2	NA	TRBJ2-7	CASSSTGTRVYEQYF	TGTGCCAGCAGCTCAACCGGGACTAGGGTCTACGAGCAGTACTTC
TRBV5-4	TRBD1	NA	TRBJ2-7	CASSSQTGGLGEQYF	TGTGCCAGCAGCTCGCAGACAGGGGGCTTAGGCGAGCAGTACTTC
TRBV20-1	TRBD1	NA	TRBJ1-3	CSARPGQEGNTIYF	TGCAGTGCTAGACCGGGACAGGAAGGAAACACCATATATTTT
TRBV5-4	NA	NA	TRBJ2-7	CASSRDYSGREQYF	TGTGCCAGCAGCCGGGATTATTCCGGTCGCGAGCAGTACTTC
TRBV15	NA	once	TRBJ2-4	CATSTSSGRGTVSIAKNIQYF	TGTGCCACCAGCACGAGTTCGGGGAGGGGGACAGTTAGTATAGCCAAAAACATTCAGTACTTC
TRBV15	NA	few	TRBJ2-7	CATSRGSGEQYF	TGTGCCACCAGCAGAGGGTCCGGCGAGCAGTACTTC
TRBV6-1	TRBD2	once	TRBJ2-5	CASSWVREGSKETQYF	TGTGCCAGCAGTTGGGTCAGGGAGGGGTCTAAAGAGACCCAGTACTTC
TRBV24-1	TRBD1	NA	TRBJ2-3	CATSETGGTDTQYF	TGTGCCACCAGTGAAACAGGGGGCACAGATACGCAGTATTTT
TRBV11-2	TRBD1	NA	TRBJ2-3	CASSFRTGASTDTQYF	TGTGCCAGCAGCTTCCGGACAGGGGCTAGCACAGATACGCAGTATTTT
TRBV5-1	NA	NA	TRBJ1-3	CASSLAPSGNSGNTIYF	TGCGCCAGCAGCTTGGCCCCTTCCGGGAACTCTGGAAACACCATATATTTT
TRBV20-1	TRBD2	NA	TRBJ2-3	CSATGLAGPTDTQYF	TGCAGTGCAACAGGACTAGCGGGGCCTACAGATACGCAGTATTTT
TRBV30	NA	few	TRBJ1-3	CAWSTENTIYF	TGTGCCTGGAGTACTGAAAACACCATATATTTT
TRBV6-5	TRBD1	NA	TRBJ2-2	CASSAGGRGELFF	TGTGCCAGCAGTGCAGGGGGCCGCGGGGAGCTGTTTTTT
TRBV18	TRBD1	NA	TRBJ2-7	CASSPYRDRASYEQYF	TGTGCCAGCTCACCGTACCGGGACAGGGCGTCCTACGAGCAGTACTTC
TRBV19	NA	few	TRBJ2-7	CASSDRTYYEQYF	TGTGCCAGTTCCGACAGGACCTACTACGAGCAGTACTTC
TRBV6-1	TRBD2	NA	TRBJ2-5	CASIHGTRGETQYF	TGTGCCAGCATCCACGGGACTAGAGGCGAGACCCAGTACTTC
TRBV9	TRBD2	NA	TRBJ2-3	CASSVGAGGSTDTQYF	TGTGCCAGCAGCGTAGGGGCGGGGGGATCCACAGATACGCAGTATTTT
TRBV6-4	NA	NA	TRBJ2-2	CASSEVLTGELFF	TGTGCCAGCAGTGAAGTACTCACCGGGGAGCTGTTTTTT
TRBV6-5	NA	few	TRBJ2-2	CASSYFPGQGTGELFF	TGTGCCAGCAGTTACTTTCCGGGACAAGGCACCGGGGAGCTGTTTTTT
TRBV7-2	NA	few	TRBJ2-2	CASSLYGTANTGELFF	TGTGCCAGCAGCTTGTACGGGACCGCGAACACCGGGGAGCTGTTTTTT
TRBV7-9	NA	NA	TRBJ1-5	CASSLGTGQPQHF	TGTGCCAGCAGCTTGGGGACGGGTCAGCCCCAGCATTTT
TRBV20-1	TRBD1	NA	TRBJ2-5	CSALTGGQETQYF	TGCAGTGCTCTGACAGGGGGCCAAGAGACCCAGTACTTC